This T cell receptor (beta chain) was recorded in a study of beta chain features in type 1 diabetes. As every portion of the isolated RNA was reverse transcribed, the sequencing read expressed TCRB transcripts. Libraries were prepared by immunoSEQ multiplex PCR; TCRdb keeps only in-frame clonotypes and omits some of them. This table has 300,000 or so clones, roughly 8.8% appearing once. This clone came up a few times. No antigen is known for it. Study observations and caveats: All four CD4+ subsets of Type 1 diabetes patients contained TCRB CDR3s that were moderately but significantly shorter. A potential PCR bias toward shorter templates would be equal in patient and control samples. For type 1 diabetes patients, VDJ junctions showed fewer insertions and more deletions.

Input material: central memory CD4+ T cells from blood. The TCR sequence derives from a man between 25 and 39 years old with type 1 diabetes.

CDR3 in amino acids: CASSLEGATNEKLFF. The DNA of the CDR3 is TGTGCCAGCAGCTTGGAAGGGGCAACTAATGAAAAACTGTTTTTT. This rearrangement joins TRBV5-6 to TRBJ1-4; D may be TRBD1 (5 bases). The ends were cut back, 0 bases at V and 0 bases at J, with 6 bases in the middle. From germline, CDR1 is SGHDT and CDR2 YYEEEE. This CDR3 has 15 amino acids.